Listed below are T cell receptor beta chains from one sample, sequenced in a study of T cell repertoires in cytomegalovirus infection. TCRdb reanalysed the reads using MiXCR and keeps one entry per CDR3 protein. The sample holds over 55,000 distinct CDR3 sequences, around 21% seen once. Their cognate antigens are unknown. Source: CD8+ T cells from cultured PBMCs, taken from culture after CMV antigen stimulation. The receptors were gathered from a human donor in good health (CMV status not recorded). Some clones in this sample may be carry-over from other donors' samples. CDR3s include the opening cysteine and the closing phenylalanine or tryptophan. Size is omitted from some rows. Given values are once, few, many or a class for expanded clones.

few | TRBJ2-3 | 16 | TRBV11-2 | CASSDPGGAGTDTQYF
NA | TRBJ1-1 | 15 | TRBV4-1 | CASSQDWGADTEAFF
few | TRBJ2-7 | 15 | TRBV7-9 | CASSLELHLPQWQYF
once | TRBJ2-1 | 10 | TRBV7-6 | CASSLDEQFF
few | TRBJ2-1 | 14 | TRBV7-8 | CASSLGQPNNEQFF
few | TRBJ2-2 | 16 | TRBV7-2 | CASSLGIVDRSGELFF
NA | TRBJ1-2 | 11 | TRBV19 | CASSVSRGYTF
NA | TRBJ1-2 | 14 | TRBV6-5 | CASSYNRGGYGYTF
NA | TRBJ2-5 | 13 | TRBV28 | CASSFPGLGTQYF
few | TRBJ1-4 | 14 | TRBV3-1 | CASSQERLSEKLFF
NA | TRBJ1-5 | 12 | TRBV7-2 | CASSFWNQPQHF
NA | TRBJ1-3 | 16 | TRBV29-1 | CSVEEGGYHSGNTIYF
few | TRBJ2-1 | 15 | TRBV12-3/TRBV12-4 | CASSSPSRQYNEQFF
few | TRBJ2-1 | 15 | TRBV28 | CASSPSGDLKDEQFF
NA | TRBJ2-7 | 16 | TRBV7-9 | CASSLDGQGRTYEQYF
few | TRBJ2-5 | 13 | TRBV6-1 | CASKPFPQETQYF
few | TRBJ2-7 | 13 | TRBV6-2/TRBV6-3 | CASRGGTHYEQYF
few | TRBJ2-3 | 12 | TRBV14 | CASSPRMDTQYF
few | TRBJ1-6 | 14 | TRBV6-1 | CASSPQGDNSPLHF
many | TRBJ1-1 | 14 | TRBV7-6 | CASSLGTANTEAFF
NA | TRBJ1-1 | 14 | TRBV12-3/TRBV12-4 | CASTPWGANTEAFF
few | TRBJ1-6 | 17 | TRBV7-6 | CASSLDKNRGHNSPLHF
NA | TRBJ2-3 | 18 | TRBV14 | CASSQDFQISTSTDTQYF
few | TRBJ1-5 | 13 | TRBV19 | CASTPGGNQPQHF
NA | TRBJ1-1 | 9 | TRBV28 | CASSLEQLF
NA | TRBJ1-5 | 14 | TRBV19 | CASSMSLRVQPQHF
NA | TRBJ1-6 | 15 | TRBV6-2/TRBV6-3 | CASSTDRGLNSPLHF
NA | TRBJ2-5 | 15 | TRBV5-1 | CASSLSSGEAETQYF
NA | TRBJ2-7 | 17 | TRBV7-6 | CASSSPDRGGVSYEQYF
few | TRBJ2-7 | 14 | TRBV29-1 | CSVELGQDIYEQYF
NA | TRBJ1-1 | 13 | TRBV2 | CASGDGRGTEAFF
NA | TRBJ2-7 | 12 | TRBV7-9 | CASSLIGDEQYF
few | TRBJ1-2 | 16 | TRBV5-4 | CASSLGTGDFSDGYTF
many | TRBJ1-2 | 14 | TRBV6-5 | CASSDSGTFYGYTF
few | TRBJ1-1 | 14 | TRBV29-1 | CSVEGHVTNTEAFF
NA | TRBJ2-3 | 16 | TRBV7-9 | CASSSPLVGLTDTQYF
few | TRBJ2-6 | 15 | TRBV7-2 | CASSSPRSGANVLTF
NA | TRBJ1-2 | 14 | TRBV7-9 | CASERERGVYGYTF
few | TRBJ1-1 | 15 | TRBV7-8 | CASSPGGQVATEAFF
few | TRBJ1-1 | 15 | TRBV6-2/TRBV6-3 | CASSYVQGIRTEAFF